This T cell receptor (beta chain) was obtained from a study of radiotherapy plus CTLA-4 blockade in lung cancer (dated by TCRdb to the late 2010s). Concerning the study at large: Objective responses occurred in about 20% of enrolled patients, and around 29% achieved disease control.

Details on this clone: What antigen it recognizes has not been identified. The input lacks base qualities; no much larger clone sits a single base away.

Overall study results and their limits: After treatment with radiotherapy and ipilimumab, TCR clones that came from tumors expanded in the peripheral blood. The strongest predictors of response, as reported, were early dynamic changes in blood T cell clones along with a rise in serum interferon-beta after radiation.

Library preparation was by the immunoSEQ multiplex PCR assay. As stored in TCRdb, this immuneACCESS dataset retains in-frame rearrangements with V and J assigned. A fraction of the clones does not appear; measured against another copy, unresolved V genes explain less than half of the discrepancy, and the remainder lacks a known reason. In this sample the table shows tens of thousands of clones, about three quarters of which occur a single time. 3.5% to 4% of the sample belongs to the ten largest clones. The V and J ends are trimmed by 0 bases and 5 bases, leaving 10 bases between them. Based on the germline V gene (reference sequence), the CDR1 and CDR2 sequences are SEHNR and FQNEAQ. The CDR3 starts with the cysteine, ends with the phenylalanine, and has 14 residues. Kept here is only the CDR3 DNA, which spans 42 bases and is read in frame from base 1. Focal radiation therapy combined with CTLA-4 blockade (ipilimumab) was tested in patients with chemo-refractory metastatic non-small-cell lung cancer.

Sequencing used peripheral blood, obtained from a patient treated with radiotherapy plus ipilimumab. The receptor was isolated from a human donor with non-small cell lung cancer who had a partial response to radiotherapy plus ipilimumab. The rearrangement combines TRBV7-9 with TRBJ1-1, with a weak D call of TRBD1 (6 bases match). The CDR3 protein is CASSLAQGKTEAFF. Here is the DNA: TGTGCCAGCAGCTTAGCCCAGGGGAAGACTGAAGCTTTCTTT.